The 13 T cell receptor beta chains reported below all come from one sample, sequenced in a study of CD8+CD57+ T cells in acquired aplastic anemia. Profiles of TCR beta VDJ and CDR3 were generated from a genomic DNA template. In TCRdb, the reads were re-called with MiXCR into one record per CDR3 protein. The table has approximately 200,000 distinct CDR3 sequences, around 63% seen once. The sample comprised sorted CD4+, CD8+, or CD8+CD57+ T cells (not recorded which) from PBMCs. Source of these receptors: a human donor in good health.

The rearrangement links TRBV29-1 to TRBJ1-1, with TRBD1 identical over 7 bases. The CDR3 sequence is 15 residues long. In germline, CDR1 is SQVTM, CDR2 ANQGSEA. V shed 7 bases, J shed 0 bases, and the junction held 11 bases outside the gene matches. The CDR3 sequence is CSGTGTAPMNTEAFF. The CDR3 region has the DNA TGCAGCGGCACCGGGACAGCCCCTATGAACACTGAAGCTTTCTTT.

CDR3 amino acids: CASSSTGGYGGYTF. The CDR3 bases are TGTGCCAGCAGCTCCACCGGGGGCTATGGTGGCTACACCTTC. The V call is TRBV7-9, the J call TRBJ1-2; a weak D match, TRBD1 (6 bases). Germline CDR1 SEHNR, CDR2 FQNEAQ (reference sequence). The CDR3 is 14 amino acids. The V and J ends lost 4 bases and 7 bases respectively, with 16 bases between them.

This clonotype has ten or more counts. This chain links TRBV5-6 with TRBJ1-3, with 9 bases that match TRBD1. CDR3 length: 17 amino acids. Germline-derived CDR1 and CDR2 are SGHDT and YYEEEE. V lost 1 base, J lost 3 bases, and 8 bases stayed unmatched. In DNA, the CDR3 is TGTGCCAGCAGCTTGTTCGGACAGGGGTTAGGTGGAAACACCATATATTTT. Protein product: CASSLFGQGLGGNTIYF.

V usage is TRBV7-8 and J usage is TRBJ2-2; 12 bases fit TRBD2. Germline V gene lookup returns CDR1 SGHVS and CDR2 FQNEAQ. With V trimmed by 5 bases and J by 3 bases, 4 bases remained unmatched. CDR3 size: 16 residues. As DNA, the CDR3 is TGTGCCAGCAGCCCTCTAGCGGGGGGGTACACCGGGGAGCTGTTTTTT. This codes for CASSPLAGGYTGELFF.

This chain uses TRBV20-1 with TRBJ2-5; 9 bases agree with TRBD2. The V and J ends lost 5 bases and 4 bases, in that order; junction bases with no gene match: 5. The CDR3 is made up of 13 amino acids. Per the germline V gene, CDR1 is DFQATT and CDR2 is SNEGSKA (reference sequence). The CDR3 DNA reads as TGCAGTGCTCACCTTAGCGGGGGAGAGACCCAGTACTTC. It specifies CSAHLSGGETQYF.

The chain combines TRBV27 with TRBJ1-1; possibly TRBD1 for D (6 bases). The CDR3 has 13 amino acids. V shed 3 bases and J shed 5 bases, with 10 bases lying between them. In germline, CDR1 is MNHEY, CDR2 SMNVEV (reference sequence). The CDR3 coding sequence is TGTGCCAGCAGTTTTGGGGGGCGGACTGAAGCTTTCTTT. Translated, it gives CASSFGGRTEAFF.

The J gene is TRBJ2-3, the V gene TRBV20-1, with a possible D match to TRBD2 (6 bases). The length of the CDR3 is 12 residues. CDR1 and CDR2 from the germline V gene are DFQATT and SNEGSKA (reference sequence). The V end lost 6 bases, the J end lost 2 bases, and 9 bases lay between the germline ends. The CDR3 protein is CSAGTYTDTQYF. CDR3 DNA sequence: TGCAGTGCCGGGACTTACACAGATACGCAGTATTTT.

The chain employs TRBV25-1 and TRBJ2-7; TRBD2 agrees at 7 bases. There are 16 residues in the CDR3. V was pared by 6 bases and J by 3 bases, with 14 bases of the junction left unmatched. Per the germline V gene, CDR1 is MGHDK and CDR2 is SYGVNS. The CDR3 DNA reads TGTGCCAGCAGCTCGGGCCTTGGGAGGGACGGCTACGAGCAGTACTTC. Residues: CASSSGLGRDGYEQYF.

The chain uses TRBV7-2 and TRBJ2-7; D gene ambiguous. CDR3 length: 11 amino acids. The ends were cut back, 5 bases at V and 7 bases at J, with 9 bases in the middle. CDR1 and CDR2 from the germline V gene are SGHTA and FQGNSA. The CDR3 loop reads CASSALGEQYF. CDR3 nucleotides: TGTGCCAGCAGCGCACTCGGGGAGCAGTACTTC.

This clonotype was detected a few times. The germline gene is not matched at one end of the junction; a read error may be the cause. The CDR3 DNA sequence: TGTGCCAGCAGCGTAGGAGGGATACCTACAGAGACCCAGTACTTC. Protein: CASSVGGIPTETQYF. This chain connects TRBV13 to TRBJ2-5; possible D gene TRBD2, 6 bases. The CDR3 extends over 15 amino acids. CDR1 and CDR2 (germline): PRHDT, FYEKMQ (reference sequence).

The V gene is TRBV10-3, the J gene TRBJ2-1; D may be TRBD2 (5 bases). CDR3 length: 12 residues. Trimming stripped 9 bases from V and 8 bases from J, with 14 bases between. Germline CDR1 is ENHRY and CDR2 is SYGVKD. The CDR3 nucleotides are TGTGCCATACGCTCCGTCGGGGATGAGCAGTTCTTC. Translation: CAIRSVGDEQFF.

The chain uses TRBV2 and TRBJ1-6; possible D gene TRBD1, 6 bases. V lost 5 bases to trimming and J lost 7 bases, with 15 bases between them. There are 15 residues in the CDR3. Germline loops: CDR1 SNHLY, CDR2 FYNNEI. CDR3 in DNA: TGTGCCAGCAGTAGGGGCAGGGGTGGGAATTCACCCCTCCACTTT. Its protein product is CASSRGRGGNSPLHF.

V and J are TRBV30 and TRBJ2-1, with 9 nucleotides matching TRBD1. The CDR3 runs to 11 residues. Germline CDR1 reads GTSNPN; CDR2 reads SVGIG (reference sequence). The V segment lost 6 bases and the J segment 12 bases; nucleotides outside the gene matches: 6. CDR3 in amino acids: CACTGGGGQFF. The CDR3 coding sequence is TGTGCCTGTACAGGGGGCGGGGGGCAGTTCTTC. Complete variable domain (other parts from reference TRBV30 and TRBJ2-1): SQTIHQWPATLVQPVGSPLSLECTVEGTSNPNLYWYRQAAGRGLQLLFYSVGIGQISSEVPQNLSASRPQDRQFILSSKKLLLSDSGFYLCACTGGGGQFFGPGTRLTVL.